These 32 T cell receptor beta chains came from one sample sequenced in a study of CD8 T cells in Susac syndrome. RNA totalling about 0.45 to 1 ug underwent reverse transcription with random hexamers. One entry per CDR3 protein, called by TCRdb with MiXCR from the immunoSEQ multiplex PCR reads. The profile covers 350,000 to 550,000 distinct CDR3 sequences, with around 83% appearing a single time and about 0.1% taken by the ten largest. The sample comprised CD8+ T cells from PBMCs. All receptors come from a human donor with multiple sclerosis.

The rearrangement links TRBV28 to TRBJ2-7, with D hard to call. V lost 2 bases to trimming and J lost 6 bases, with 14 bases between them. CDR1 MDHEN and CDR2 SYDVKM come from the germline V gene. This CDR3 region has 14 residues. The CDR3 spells CASSLTANLVEQYF. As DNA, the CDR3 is TGTGCCAGCAGTTTAACCGCGAACCTGGTCGAGCAGTACTTC.

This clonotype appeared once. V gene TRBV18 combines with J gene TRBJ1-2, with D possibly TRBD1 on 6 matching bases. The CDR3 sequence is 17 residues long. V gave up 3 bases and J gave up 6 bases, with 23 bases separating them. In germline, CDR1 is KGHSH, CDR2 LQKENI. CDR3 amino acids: CASSPPKGEEVIDGYTF. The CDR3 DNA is TGTGCCAGCTCACCTCCTAAGGGGGAGGAGGTGATCGATGGCTACACCTTC.

For the CDR3, the DNA is TGCGCCAGCAGCCCCCCGACAGATACCTACGAGCAGTACTTC. It encodes CASSPPTDTYEQYF. V gene TRBV5-1 combines with J gene TRBJ2-7; tentatively, D is TRBD1 (5 bases). The germline gives CDR1 SGHRS, CDR2 YFSETQ. Trimming left V 4 bases short and J 2 bases short, with 13 bases between. This CDR3 comprises 14 residues.

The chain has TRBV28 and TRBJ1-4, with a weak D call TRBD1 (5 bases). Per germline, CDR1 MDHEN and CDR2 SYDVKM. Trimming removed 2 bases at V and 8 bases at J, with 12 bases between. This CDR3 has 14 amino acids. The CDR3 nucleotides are TGTGCCAGCAGTTTAGGGAGGGACGAGGAAAAACTGTTTTTT. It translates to CASSLGRDEEKLFF.

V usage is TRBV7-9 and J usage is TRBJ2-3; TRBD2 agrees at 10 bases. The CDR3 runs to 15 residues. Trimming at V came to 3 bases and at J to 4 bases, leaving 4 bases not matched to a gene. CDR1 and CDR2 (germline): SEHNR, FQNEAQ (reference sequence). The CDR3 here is CASSFTSGTSDTQYF. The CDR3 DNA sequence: TGTGCCAGCAGCTTTACTAGCGGGACCTCAGATACGCAGTATTTT.

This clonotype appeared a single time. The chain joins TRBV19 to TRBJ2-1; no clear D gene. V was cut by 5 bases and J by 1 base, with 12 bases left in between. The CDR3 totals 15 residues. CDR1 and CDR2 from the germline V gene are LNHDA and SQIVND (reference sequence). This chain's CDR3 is CASSPQADSYNEQFF. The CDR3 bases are TGTGCCAGTAGTCCCCAGGCGGATTCCTACAATGAGCAGTTCTTC.

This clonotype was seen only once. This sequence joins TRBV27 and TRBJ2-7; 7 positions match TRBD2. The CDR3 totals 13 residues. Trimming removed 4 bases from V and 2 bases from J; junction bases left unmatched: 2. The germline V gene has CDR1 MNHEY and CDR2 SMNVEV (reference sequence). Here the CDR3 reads CASSWTRTYEQYF. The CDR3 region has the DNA TGTGCCAGCAGTTGGACTAGAACCTACGAGCAGTACTTC.

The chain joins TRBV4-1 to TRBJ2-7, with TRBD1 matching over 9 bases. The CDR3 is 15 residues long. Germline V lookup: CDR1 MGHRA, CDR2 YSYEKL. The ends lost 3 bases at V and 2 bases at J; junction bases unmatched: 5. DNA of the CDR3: TGCGCCAGCAGCCAGGGGACAGGGAGCCCCTACGAGCAGTACTTC. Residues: CASSQGTGSPYEQYF.

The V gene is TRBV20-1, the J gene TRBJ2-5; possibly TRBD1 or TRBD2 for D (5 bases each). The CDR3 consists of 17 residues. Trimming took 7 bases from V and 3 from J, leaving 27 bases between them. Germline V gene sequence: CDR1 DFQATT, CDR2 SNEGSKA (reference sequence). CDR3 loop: CSVGWDGFPHSKETQYF. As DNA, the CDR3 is TGCAGTGTAGGTTGGGACGGATTCCCGCATAGTAAAGAGACCCAGTACTTC.

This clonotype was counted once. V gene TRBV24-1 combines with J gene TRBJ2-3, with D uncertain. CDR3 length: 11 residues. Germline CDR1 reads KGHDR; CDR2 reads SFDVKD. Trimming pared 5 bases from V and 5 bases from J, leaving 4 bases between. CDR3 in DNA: TGTGCCACCAGTGTAGGAGATACGCAGTATTTT. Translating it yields CATSVGDTQYF.

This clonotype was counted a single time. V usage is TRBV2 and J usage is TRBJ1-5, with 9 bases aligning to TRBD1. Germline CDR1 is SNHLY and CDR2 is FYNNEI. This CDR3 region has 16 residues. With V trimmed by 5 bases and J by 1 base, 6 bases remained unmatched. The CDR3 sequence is CASSLGTGLSNQPQHF. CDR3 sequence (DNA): TGTGCCAGCAGTCTCGGGACAGGGTTAAGCAATCAGCCCCAGCATTTT.

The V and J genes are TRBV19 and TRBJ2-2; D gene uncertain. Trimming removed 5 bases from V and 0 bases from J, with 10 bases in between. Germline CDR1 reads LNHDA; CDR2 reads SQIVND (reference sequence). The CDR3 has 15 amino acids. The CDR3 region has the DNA TGTGCCAGTAGTTTCCCAGGTCCGAACACCGGGGAGCTGTTTTTT. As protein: CASSFPGPNTGELFF.

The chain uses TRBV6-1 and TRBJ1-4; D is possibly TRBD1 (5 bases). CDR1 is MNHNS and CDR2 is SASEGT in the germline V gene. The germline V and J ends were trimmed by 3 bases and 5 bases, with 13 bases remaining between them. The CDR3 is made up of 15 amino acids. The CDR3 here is CASSELERDNEKLFF. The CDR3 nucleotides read TGTGCCAGCAGTGAGTTAGAACGGGACAATGAAAAACTGTTTTTT.

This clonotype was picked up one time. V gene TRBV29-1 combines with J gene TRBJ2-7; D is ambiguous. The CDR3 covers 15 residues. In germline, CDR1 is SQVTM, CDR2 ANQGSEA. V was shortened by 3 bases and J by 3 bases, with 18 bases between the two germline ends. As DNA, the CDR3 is TGCAGCGTTGAGTCGCCAGGTGGGTCCATCTACGAGCAGTACTTC. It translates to CSVESPGGSIYEQYF.

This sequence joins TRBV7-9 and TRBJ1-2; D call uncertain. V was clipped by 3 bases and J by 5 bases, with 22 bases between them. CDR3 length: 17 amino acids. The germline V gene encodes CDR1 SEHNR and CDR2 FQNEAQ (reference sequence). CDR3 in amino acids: CASSFTPGNSPMYGYTF. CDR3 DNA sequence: TGTGCCAGCAGCTTTACCCCGGGTAACAGCCCTATGTATGGCTACACCTTC.

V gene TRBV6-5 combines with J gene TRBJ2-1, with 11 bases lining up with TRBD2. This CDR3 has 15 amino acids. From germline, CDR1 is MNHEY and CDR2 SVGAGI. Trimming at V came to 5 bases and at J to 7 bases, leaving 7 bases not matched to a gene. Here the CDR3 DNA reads TGTGCCAGCAGTACCACCGGGACTAGCGGAAATGAGCAGTTCTTC. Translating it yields CASSTTGTSGNEQFF.

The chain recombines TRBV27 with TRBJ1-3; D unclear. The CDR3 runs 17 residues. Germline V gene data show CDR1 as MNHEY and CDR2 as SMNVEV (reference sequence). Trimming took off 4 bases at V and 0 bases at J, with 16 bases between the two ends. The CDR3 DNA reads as TGTGCCAGCAGTTCCTTAAAGACGGGTTTCTCTGGAAACACCATATATTTT. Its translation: CASSSLKTGFSGNTIYF.

The CDR3 bases are TGTGCCAGCAGCTCCTGGGACAGGGAGACCGGGGAGCTGTTTTTT. Encoded protein: CASSSWDRETGELFF. This rearrangement joins TRBV11-2 to TRBJ2-2; 9 bases line up with TRBD1. The CDR3 runs to 15 residues. CDR1 SGHAT and CDR2 FQNNGV come from the germline V gene. Trimming removed 4 bases from V and 5 bases from J; junction bases left unmatched: 5.

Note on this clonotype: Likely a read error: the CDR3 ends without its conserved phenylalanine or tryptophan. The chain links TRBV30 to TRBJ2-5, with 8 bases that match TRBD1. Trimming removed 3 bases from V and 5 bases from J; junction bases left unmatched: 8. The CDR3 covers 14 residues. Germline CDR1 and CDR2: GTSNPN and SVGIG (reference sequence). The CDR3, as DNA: TGTGCCTGGAGCGGTACAGGGGGTCGGGAGACCCAGTACCTC. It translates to CAWSGTGGRETQYL.

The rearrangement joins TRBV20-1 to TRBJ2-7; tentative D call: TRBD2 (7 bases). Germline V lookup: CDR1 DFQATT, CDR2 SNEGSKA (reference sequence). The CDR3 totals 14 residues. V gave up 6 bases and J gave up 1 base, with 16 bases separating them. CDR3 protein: CSAPGEGGSYEQYF. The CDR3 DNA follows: TGCAGTGCCCCGGGAGAGGGGGGGTCCTACGAGCAGTACTTC.

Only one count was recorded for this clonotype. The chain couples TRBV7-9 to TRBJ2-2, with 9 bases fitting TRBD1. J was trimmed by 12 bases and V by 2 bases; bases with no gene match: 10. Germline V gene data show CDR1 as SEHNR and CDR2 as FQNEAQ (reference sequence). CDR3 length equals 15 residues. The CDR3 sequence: CASSLQQGAVGKLFF. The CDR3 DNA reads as TGTGCCAGCAGCTTACAACAGGGGGCGGTTGGGAAGCTGTTTTTT. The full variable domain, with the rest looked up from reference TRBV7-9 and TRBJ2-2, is DTGVSQNPRHKITKRGQNVTFRCDPISEHNRLYWYRQTLGQGPEFLTYFQNEAQLEKSRLLSDRFSAERPKGSFSTLEIQRTEQGDSAMYLCASSLQQGAVGKLFFGEGSRLTVL.

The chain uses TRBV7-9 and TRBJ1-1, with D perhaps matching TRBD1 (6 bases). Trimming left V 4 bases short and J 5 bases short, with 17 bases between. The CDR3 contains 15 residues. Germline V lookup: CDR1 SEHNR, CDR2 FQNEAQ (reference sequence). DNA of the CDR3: TGTGCCAGCAGCTCACGGGCGGGGGCGGAAACTGAAGCTTTCTTT. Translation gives CASSSRAGAETEAFF. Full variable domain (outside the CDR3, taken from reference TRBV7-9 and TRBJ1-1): DTGVSQNPRHKITKRGQNVTFRCDPISEHNRLYWYRQTLGQGPEFLTYFQNEAQLEKSRLLSDRFSAERPKGSFSTLEIQRTEQGDSAMYLCASSSRAGAETEAFFGQGTRLTVV.

CDR3 DNA sequence: TGTGCCAGTAGTATAGTTGAGGGGGGTTGGATTGATGGCTACACCTTC. It codes for CASSIVEGGWIDGYTF. The genes are TRBV19 and TRBJ1-2, with D perhaps TRBD1 (6 bases). The CDR3 sequence is 16 residues long. V lost 1 base and J lost 6, with 18 bases in between. From germline, CDR1 is LNHDA and CDR2 SQIVND (reference sequence). Based on the CDR3 plus reference TRBV19 and TRBJ1-2, the full variable domain is DGGITQSPKYLFRKEGQNVTLSCEQNLNHDAMYWYRQDPGQGLRLIYYSQIVNDFQKGDIAEGYSVSREKKESFPLTVTSAQKNPTAFYLCASSIVEGGWIDGYTFGSGTRLTVV.

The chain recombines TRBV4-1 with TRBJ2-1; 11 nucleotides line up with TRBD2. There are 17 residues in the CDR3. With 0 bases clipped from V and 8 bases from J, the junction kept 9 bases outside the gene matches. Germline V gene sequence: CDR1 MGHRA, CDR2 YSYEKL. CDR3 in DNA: TGCGCCAGCAGCCAAGAAGGGACTAGCGGCCTCTGGGATGAGCAGTTCTTC. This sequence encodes CASSQEGTSGLWDEQFF.

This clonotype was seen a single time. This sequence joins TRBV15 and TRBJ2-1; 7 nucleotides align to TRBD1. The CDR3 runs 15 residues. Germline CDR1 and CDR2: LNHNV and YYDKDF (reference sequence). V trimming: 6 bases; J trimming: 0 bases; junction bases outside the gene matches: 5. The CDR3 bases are TGTGCCACCAGTCCCGGGACAGACTCCTACAATGAGCAGTTCTTC. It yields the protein CATSPGTDSYNEQFF.

CDR3 DNA: TGTGCCAGCAGCCGGCAGGGGGCAGAAGGCTACACCTTC. Its translation: CASSRQGAEGYTF. The J gene is TRBJ1-2, the V gene TRBV5-4; TRBD1 aligns across 8 bases. The germline V gene has CDR1 SGHNT and CDR2 YYREEE (reference sequence). V gave up 4 bases and J gave up 8 bases; unmatched junction bases: 7. This CDR3 is 13 amino acids long.

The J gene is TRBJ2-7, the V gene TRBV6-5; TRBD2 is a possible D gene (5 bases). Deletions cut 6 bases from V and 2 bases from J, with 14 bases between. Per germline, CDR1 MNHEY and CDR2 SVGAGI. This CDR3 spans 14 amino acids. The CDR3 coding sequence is TGTGCCAGCAGCCACACTAGAAACCCCTACGAGCAGTACTTC. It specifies CASSHTRNPYEQYF.

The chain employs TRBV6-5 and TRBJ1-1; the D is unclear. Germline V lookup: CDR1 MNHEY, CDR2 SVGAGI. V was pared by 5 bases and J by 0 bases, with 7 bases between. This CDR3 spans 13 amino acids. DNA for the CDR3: TGTGCCAGCAGTACGGGCGTGAACACTGAAGCTTTCTTT. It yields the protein CASSTGVNTEAFF.

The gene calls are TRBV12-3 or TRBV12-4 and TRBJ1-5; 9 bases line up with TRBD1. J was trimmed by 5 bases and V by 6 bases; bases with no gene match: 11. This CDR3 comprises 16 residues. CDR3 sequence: CASSPPWDRADQPQHF. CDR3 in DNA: TGTGCCAGCAGCCCTCCATGGGACAGGGCCGATCAGCCCCAGCATTTT.

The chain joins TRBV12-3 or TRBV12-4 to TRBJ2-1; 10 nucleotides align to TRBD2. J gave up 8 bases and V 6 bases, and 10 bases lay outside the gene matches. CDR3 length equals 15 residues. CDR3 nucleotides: TGTGCCAGCAGCCTAGCTAGCGGGAGTTGGGATGAGCAGTTCTTC. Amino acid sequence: CASSLASGSWDEQFF.

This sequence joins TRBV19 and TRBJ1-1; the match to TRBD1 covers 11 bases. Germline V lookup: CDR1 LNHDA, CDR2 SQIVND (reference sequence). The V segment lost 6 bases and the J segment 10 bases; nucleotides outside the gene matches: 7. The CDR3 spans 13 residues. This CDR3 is CASRLGQGATAFF. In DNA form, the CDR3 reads TGTGCCAGTAGACTCGGACAGGGGGCTACAGCTTTCTTT.

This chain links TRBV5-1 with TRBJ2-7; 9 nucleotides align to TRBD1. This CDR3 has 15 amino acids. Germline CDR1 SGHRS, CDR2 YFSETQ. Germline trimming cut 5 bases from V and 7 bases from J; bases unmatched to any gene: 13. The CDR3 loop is CASSKTGQGLGEQYF. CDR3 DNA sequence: TGCGCCAGCAGTAAAACGGGACAGGGTCTAGGGGAGCAGTACTTC.